The T cell receptor (beta chain) described here comes from a study of T-cell memory formation after mild COVID-19. TCRalpha and TCRbeta libraries used 5'RACE with constant-segment primers and UMIs. TCRdb itself ran the 5' RACE reads through MiXCR, one entry per CDR3 protein. The sample has roughly 550,000 distinct CDR3 sequences; roughly 20% are singletons. In this sample, this clonotype turned up a few times. The V gene's germline CDR1 is LNHNV and CDR2 YYDKDF (reference sequence). The CDR3 loop spans 18 amino acids. V shed 0 bases, J shed 1 base, and the junction held 6 bases outside the gene matches.

The TCR was taken from an adult woman who had mild COVID-19 (a few samples of this study predate the infection). Cell type and time point are not known. V usage is TRBV15 and J usage is TRBJ2-1, with TRBD2 identical over 10 bases. The sample comprised PBMCs or a T cell subset sorted from them (not recorded which). CDR3 bases: TGTGCCACCAGCAGAGATAGTCCACTAGCGGGATCCTACAATGAGCAGTTCTTC. Amino acids: CATSRDSPLAGSYNEQFF.